This TCR beta chain was recovered during a study of blood T cell repertoires in COVID-19. Study as a whole: T cells, B-cell-depleted T cells, or PBMCs supplied cDNA or gDNA.

In the study's own analysis: How many nucleated cells were present was estimated from reference gene primer amplification. Method: immunoSEQ multiplex PCR; TCRdb's copy keeps in-frame clones and lacks some. V, J and clone size reflect that table, while D and trimming were determined from the DNA. The profile shows approximately 280,000 clones, about 86% of them singletons. Germline-derived CDR1 and CDR2 are SEHNR and FQNEAQ (reference sequence). This CDR3 has 16 residues. Trimming took 5 bases from V and 3 from J; bases not matched to a gene: 9. The receptor comes from a woman aged 25 to 45 who had recovered from COVID-19. The sample comprised peripheral blood. The V and J genes are TRBV7-9 and TRBJ1-4, with 7 bases aligning to TRBD1. Written as DNA, the CDR3 is TGTGCCAGCAGCGGGCGGACAGGTCCAGCTAATGAAAAACTGTTTTTT. Translated, it gives CASSGRTGPANEKLFF.